Following are 8 T cell receptor beta chains from one sample sequenced in a study of CD8 T cells in ankylosing spondylitis. TCRdb re-analysed the 5' RACE reads in MiXCR, keeping a single row per CDR3 protein. The table records some 130,000 distinct CDR3 sequences, about 10% of them present only once. Sequencing was performed on blood, either unsorted or a sorted T cell fraction (not recorded which). These receptors originate from a female donor with ankylosing spondylitis or in good health (not recorded which).

Concerning this clonotype: The junction and the germline gene differ at one end; a read error may be behind it. The rearrangement joins TRBV6-5 to TRBJ1-2; D possibly corresponds to TRBD1 (5 bases). CDR1 is MNHEY, CDR2 SVGAGI, per germline. The CDR3 consists of 14 residues. The CDR3 is CASSFLQENYGDTF. In nucleotides, the CDR3 is TGTGCCAGCAGTTTCTTACAGGAAAACTATGGCGACACCTTC.

J is TRBJ2-5 and V is TRBV6-1; 12 nucleotides line up with TRBD2. This CDR3 has 15 amino acids. The trim removed 4 bases at V and 3 bases at J, leaving 3 bases unmatched. Germline-derived CDR1 and CDR2 are MNHNS and SASEGT. The CDR3 DNA follows: TGTGCCAGCAGTGTGGGACTAGCGGGTAAAGAGACCCAGTACTTC. Its protein is CASSVGLAGKETQYF.

This clonotype was counted ten times or more. The J gene is TRBJ1-3, the V gene TRBV7-2; TRBD1 aligns across 7 bases. Germline V gives CDR1 SGHTA, CDR2 FQGNSA. The CDR3 contains 15 residues. The J segment lost 2 bases and the V segment lost 5 bases, leaving 6 bases of the junction unmatched. CDR3: CASSTGTVAGNTIYF. The CDR3 coding sequence is TGTGCCAGCAGCACCGGGACAGTCGCTGGAAACACCATATATTTT.

This clonotype was found many times. The chain employs TRBV7-9 and TRBJ1-1, with D unclear. The germline V and J ends were trimmed by 2 bases and 11 bases, with 18 bases remaining between them. The CDR3 is 14 amino acids. CDR1 and CDR2 (germline): SEHNR, FQNEAQ (reference sequence). Here the CDR3 reads CASSLTESLTRAFF. As DNA, the CDR3 is TGTGCCAGCAGCTTAACTGAGTCCCTAACAAGGGCTTTCTTT. Using reference TRBV7-9 and TRBJ1-1 for the parts outside the CDR3, the full variable domain is DTGVSQNPRHKITKRGQNVTFRCDPISEHNRLYWYRQTLGQGPEFLTYFQNEAQLEKSRLLSDRFSAERPKGSFSTLEIQRTEQGDSAMYLCASSLTESLTRAFFGQGTRLTVV.

The V and J genes are TRBV20-1 and TRBJ2-7; tentatively, D is TRBD2 (6 bases). This CDR3 is 11 amino acids long. Trimming stripped 5 bases from V and 4 bases from J, with 9 bases between. Germline assignment: CDR1 DFQATT and CDR2 SNEGSKA (reference sequence). As DNA, the CDR3 is TGCAGTGCTCCCCGGGGGTACGAGCAGTACTTC. Protein product: CSAPRGYEQYF.

The sample holds many counts of this clonotype. This chain joins TRBV20-1 and TRBJ2-2; D might be TRBD1 or TRBD2, each matching 5 bases. The CDR3 has 14 amino acids. The ends were cut back, 7 bases at V and 5 bases at J, with 17 bases in the middle. In germline, CDR1 is DFQATT, CDR2 SNEGSKA (reference sequence). The CDR3 reads CSGGAEGQTGELFF. DNA for the CDR3: TGCAGTGGGGGAGCTGAGGGGCAGACCGGGGAGCTGTTTTTT.

This clonotype was counted at least ten times. The J gene is TRBJ1-1, the V gene TRBV5-1; D ambiguous. Germline V gene data show CDR1 as SGHRS and CDR2 as YFSETQ. This CDR3 has 15 amino acids. V was cut by 0 bases and J by 1 base, with 10 bases left in between. The CDR3 spells CASSLDGVTNTEAFF. CDR3 nucleotide sequence: TGCGCCAGCAGCTTGGATGGGGTGACGAACACTGAAGCTTTCTTT.

In this sample, this clonotype turned up many times. In DNA form, the CDR3 reads TGTGCCAGCAGCCGCCTCCTCACAGATACGCAGTATTTT. Translation: CASSRLLTDTQYF. V gene TRBV3-1 combines with J gene TRBJ2-3, with D unresolved. The CDR3 length is 13 residues. V was trimmed by 4 bases and J by 2 bases, leaving 7 bases between them. Germline CDR1 LGHDT, CDR2 YNNKEL (reference sequence).